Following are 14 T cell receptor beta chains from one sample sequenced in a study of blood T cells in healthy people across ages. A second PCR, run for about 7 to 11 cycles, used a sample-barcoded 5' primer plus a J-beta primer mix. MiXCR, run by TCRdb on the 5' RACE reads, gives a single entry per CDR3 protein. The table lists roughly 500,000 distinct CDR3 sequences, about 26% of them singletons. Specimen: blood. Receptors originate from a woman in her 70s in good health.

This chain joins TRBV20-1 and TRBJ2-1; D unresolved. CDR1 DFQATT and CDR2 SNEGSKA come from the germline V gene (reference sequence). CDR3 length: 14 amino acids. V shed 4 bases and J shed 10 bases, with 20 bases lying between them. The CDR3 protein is CSAISPLSLGEQFF. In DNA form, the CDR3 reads TGCAGTGCTATTAGTCCCCTCTCTTTGGGCGAGCAGTTCTTC.

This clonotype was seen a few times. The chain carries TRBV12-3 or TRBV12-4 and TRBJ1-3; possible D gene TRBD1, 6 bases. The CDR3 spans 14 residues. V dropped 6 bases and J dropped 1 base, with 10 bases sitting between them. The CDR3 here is CASRTGPSGNTIYF. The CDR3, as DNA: TGTGCCAGCAGGACAGGCCCTTCTGGAAACACCATATATTTT.

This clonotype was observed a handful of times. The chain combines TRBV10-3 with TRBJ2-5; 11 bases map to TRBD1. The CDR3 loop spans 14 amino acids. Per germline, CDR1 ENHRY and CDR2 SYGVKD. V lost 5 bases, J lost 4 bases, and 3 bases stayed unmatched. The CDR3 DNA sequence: TGTGCCATCAGTTCGGGACAGGGGGTAGAGACCCAGTACTTC. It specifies CAISSGQGVETQYF.

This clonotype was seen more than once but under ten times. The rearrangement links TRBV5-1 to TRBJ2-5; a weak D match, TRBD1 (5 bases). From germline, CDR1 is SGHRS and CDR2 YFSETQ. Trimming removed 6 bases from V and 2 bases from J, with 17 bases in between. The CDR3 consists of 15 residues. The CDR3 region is CASTQGGFPQETQYF. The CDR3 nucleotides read TGCGCCAGCACGCAGGGCGGCTTCCCACAAGAGACCCAGTACTTC.

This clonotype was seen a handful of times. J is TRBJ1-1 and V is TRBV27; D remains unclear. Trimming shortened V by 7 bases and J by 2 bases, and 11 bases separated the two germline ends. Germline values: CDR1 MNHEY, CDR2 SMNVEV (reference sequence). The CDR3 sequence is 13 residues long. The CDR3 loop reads CASKAVSNTEAFF. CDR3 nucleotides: TGTGCCAGCAAGGCAGTTTCAAACACTGAAGCTTTCTTT.

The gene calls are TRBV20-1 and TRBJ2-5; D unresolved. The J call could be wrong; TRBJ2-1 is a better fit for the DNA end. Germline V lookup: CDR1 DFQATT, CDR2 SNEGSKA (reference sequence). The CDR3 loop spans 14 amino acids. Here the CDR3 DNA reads TGCAGTGCTAGCTACGGTCTCTCCTACAATGAGCAGTTCTTC. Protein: CSASYGLSYNEQFF.

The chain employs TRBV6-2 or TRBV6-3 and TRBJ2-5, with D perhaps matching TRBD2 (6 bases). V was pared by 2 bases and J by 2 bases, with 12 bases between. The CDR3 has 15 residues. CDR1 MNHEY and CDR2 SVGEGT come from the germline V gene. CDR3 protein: CASSYPGSLQETQYF. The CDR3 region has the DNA TGTGCCAGCAGTTACCCCGGGAGTTTGCAAGAGACCCAGTACTTC.

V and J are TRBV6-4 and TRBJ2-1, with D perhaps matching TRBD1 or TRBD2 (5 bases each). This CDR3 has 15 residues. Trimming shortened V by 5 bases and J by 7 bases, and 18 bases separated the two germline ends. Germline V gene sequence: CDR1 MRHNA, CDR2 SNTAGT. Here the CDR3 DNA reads TGTGCCAGCAGTTTGAGGGGCGGGCGGCGAAATGAGCAGTTCTTC. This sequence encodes CASSLRGGRRNEQFF.

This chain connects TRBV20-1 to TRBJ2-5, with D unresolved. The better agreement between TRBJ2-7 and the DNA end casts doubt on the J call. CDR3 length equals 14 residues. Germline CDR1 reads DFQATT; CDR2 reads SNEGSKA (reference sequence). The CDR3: CSARDQYSFYEQYF. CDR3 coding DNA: TGCAGTGCTAGAGATCAGTACAGCTTTTACGAGCAGTACTTC.

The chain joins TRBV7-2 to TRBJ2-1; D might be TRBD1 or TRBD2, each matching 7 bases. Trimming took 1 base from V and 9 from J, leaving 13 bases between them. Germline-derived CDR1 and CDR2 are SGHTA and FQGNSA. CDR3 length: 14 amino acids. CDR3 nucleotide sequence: TGTGCCAGCAGCTTAGTGGGAGGGGGCTCTGAGCAGTTCTTC. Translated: CASSLVGGGSEQFF.

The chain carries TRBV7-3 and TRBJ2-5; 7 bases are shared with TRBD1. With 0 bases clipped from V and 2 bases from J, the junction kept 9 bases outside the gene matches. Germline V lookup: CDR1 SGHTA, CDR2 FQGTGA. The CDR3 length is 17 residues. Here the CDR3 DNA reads TGTGCCAGCAGCTTAACAGGCACGTGGGACAGTCAAGAGACCCAGTACTTC. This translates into CASSLTGTWDSQETQYF. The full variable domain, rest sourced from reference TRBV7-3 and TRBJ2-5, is GAGVSQTPSNKVTEKGKYVELRCDPISGHTALYWYRQSLGQGPEFLIYFQGTGAADDSGLPNDRFFAVRPEGSVSTLKIQRTERGDSAVYLCASSLTGTWDSQETQYFGPGTRLLVL.

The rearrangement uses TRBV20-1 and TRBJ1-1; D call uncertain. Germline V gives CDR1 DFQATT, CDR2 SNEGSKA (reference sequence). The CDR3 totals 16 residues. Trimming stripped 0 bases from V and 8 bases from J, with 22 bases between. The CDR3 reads CSARDLGSVLVREAFF. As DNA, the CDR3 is TGCAGTGCTAGAGATCTCGGCAGCGTTCTAGTTCGGGAAGCTTTCTTT.

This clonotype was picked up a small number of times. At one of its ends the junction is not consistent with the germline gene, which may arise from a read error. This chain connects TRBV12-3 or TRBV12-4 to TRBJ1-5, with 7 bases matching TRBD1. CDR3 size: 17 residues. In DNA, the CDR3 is TGTGCCAGCAGCCTAGGGGGCAGGGGAGGAGGCAATCAGCCCCAGCGTTTT. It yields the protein CASSLGGRGGGNQPQRF.

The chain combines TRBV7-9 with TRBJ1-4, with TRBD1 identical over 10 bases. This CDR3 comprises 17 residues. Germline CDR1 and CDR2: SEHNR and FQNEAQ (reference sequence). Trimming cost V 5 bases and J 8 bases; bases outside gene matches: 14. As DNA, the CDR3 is TGTGCCAGCAGCCAGACCTCGACAGGGGGCTACGAGGAAAAACTGTTTTTT. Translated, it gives CASSQTSTGGYEEKLFF.